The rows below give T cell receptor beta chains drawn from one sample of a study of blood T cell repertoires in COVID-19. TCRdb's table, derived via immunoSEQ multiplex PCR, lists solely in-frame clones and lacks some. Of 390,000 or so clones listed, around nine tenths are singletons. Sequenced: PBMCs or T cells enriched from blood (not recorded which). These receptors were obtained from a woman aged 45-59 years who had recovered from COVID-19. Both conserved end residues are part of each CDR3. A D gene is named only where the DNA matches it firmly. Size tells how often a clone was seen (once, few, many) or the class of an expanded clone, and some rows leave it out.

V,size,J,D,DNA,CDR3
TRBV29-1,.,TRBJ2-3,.,TGCAGCGTTGGGGCGGGGGCCACCACAGATACGCAGTATTTT,CSVGAGATTDTQYF
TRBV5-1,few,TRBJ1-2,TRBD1,TGCGCCAGCAGCCCGGGACAGGGTTATGGCTACACCTTC,CASSPGQGYGYTF
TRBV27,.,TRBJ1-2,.,TGTGCCAGCAGTTTATCATCCGGGATCTATGGCTACACCTTC,CASSLSSGIYGYTF
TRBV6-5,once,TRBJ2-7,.,TGTGCCAGCAGCCCCCTAGGATCGTCCTACGAGCAGTACTTC,CASSPLGSSYEQYF
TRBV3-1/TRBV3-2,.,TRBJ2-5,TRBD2,TGTGCCAGCAGCCTAAGGACTAGCGTCTTAGAGACCCAGTACTTC,CASSLRTSVLETQYF
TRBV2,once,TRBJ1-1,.,TGTGCCAGCAGTGAATCGAAGCAAAGAGCTTTCTTT,CASSESKQRAFF
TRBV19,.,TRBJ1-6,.,TGTGCCAGTAGTATCTCCCAGGGGATTACGAATTCACCCCTCCACTTT,CASSISQGITNSPLHF
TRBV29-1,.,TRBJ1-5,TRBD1,TGCAGCGTAACAGGGGGCTTGGGGCAGCCCCAGCATTTT,CSVTGGLGQPQHF
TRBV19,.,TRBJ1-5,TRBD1,TGTGCCAGTAGTGTGACAGGGAAGGGCGAGCCCCAGCATTTT,CASSVTGKGEPQHF
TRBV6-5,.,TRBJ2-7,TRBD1,TGTGCCAGCAGTTACGTCCTGGGACAGGGATCCTACGAGCAGTACTTC,CASSYVLGQGSYEQYF